The text below deals with one T cell receptor beta chain. The CDR3 consists of 17 residues. V shed 4 bases, J shed 3 bases, and the junction held 11 bases outside the gene matches. Looked up from germline, CDR1 is WNHNN and CDR2 is SYGVQD (reference sequence). This specimen comes from a study of blood T cell repertoires in COVID-19. The protocol was immunoSEQ multiplex PCR, while the TCRdb copy is restricted to in-frame clones and leaves out a portion. Of roughly 120,000 clones in the sample, 75% to 90% were seen once. The sample comprised peripheral blood. The rearrangement joins TRBV10-1 to TRBJ2-3, with 9 bases aligning to TRBD2. The clonotype was recovered from a human donor in a cohort sampled during active COVID-19. CDR3 loop: CASSGVDSGSITDTQYF. CDR3 sequence (DNA): TGCGCCAGCAGTGGGGTGGATAGCGGGAGTATAACAGATACGCAGTATTTT.